Following are 25 T cell receptor beta chains from one sample sequenced in a study of shared clonotypes between healthy human individuals. The method was immunoSEQ multiplex PCR; TCRdb's version includes in-frame clones alone and lacks a portion of them. Of millions of clones in the sample, more than 80% are singletons; the top ten hold 0.39%. Sequenced sample: naive CD4+ T cells from PBMCs. Subset given: CD45RA+ positively selected. Receptors originate from a man younger than 30 in good health. Some clones in this sample may be carry-over from other donors' samples.

V usage is TRBV7-8 and J usage is TRBJ2-7; 9 bases line up with TRBD2. Trimming cost V 1 base and J 4 bases; bases outside gene matches: 2. Germline assignment: CDR1 SGHVS and CDR2 FQNEAQ. The CDR3 runs 14 residues. CDR3 nucleotide sequence: TGTGCCAGCAGCTTAGTTAGCGGGAGTTACGAGCAGTACTTC. Its protein product is CASSLVSGSYEQYF.

This chain connects TRBV7-9 to TRBJ1-1, with no clear D. Germline assignment: CDR1 SEHNR and CDR2 FQNEAQ (reference sequence). This CDR3 is built from 17 residues. V lost 5 bases and J lost 0, with 19 bases in between. CDR3 in amino acids: CASSISLTKSVNTEAFF. The CDR3, as DNA: TGTGCCAGCAGCATAAGCCTTACCAAGTCGGTGAACACTGAAGCTTTCTTT.

This chain's CDR3 is CASSSPVPNEQFF. The CDR3 nucleotides are TGTGCCAGCAGTTCCCCCGTCCCCAATGAGCAGTTCTTC. The chain has TRBV28 and TRBJ2-1; D is unclear. There are 13 residues in the CDR3. Per germline, CDR1 MDHEN and CDR2 SYDVKM. The V end lost 4 bases, the J end lost 6 bases, and 10 bases lay between the germline ends.

With respect to this clone: Other DNA sequences within the sample encode an identical CDR3. The chain is built from TRBV5-1 and TRBJ2-7, with a weak D call TRBD2 (6 bases). This CDR3 is 14 amino acids long. Germline CDR1 SGHRS, CDR2 YFSETQ. Trimming pared 4 bases from V and 6 bases from J, leaving 17 bases between. In nucleotides, the CDR3 is TGCGCCAGCAGCCTCGTCGGGGGTCCCGGCGAGCAGTACTTC. This encodes CASSLVGGPGEQYF.

On this clone itself: This sample includes further DNA sequences coding for the same CDR3. The chain is built from TRBV9 and TRBJ2-1; a possible D gene is TRBD2 (8 bases). The germline V gene has CDR1 SGDLS and CDR2 YYNGEE. This CDR3 contains 16 residues. Trimming cost V 2 bases and J 2 bases, with 14 bases left between them. Here the CDR3 DNA reads TGTGCCAGCAGCGTGACAGGGACTAGTGCCTACAATGAGCAGTTCTTC. Its protein is CASSVTGTSAYNEQFF.

The CDR3: CASSPGGFYGYTF. CDR3 DNA sequence: TGTGCCAGCAGCCCAGGGGGCTTCTATGGCTACACCTTC. This rearrangement joins TRBV11-2 to TRBJ1-2; the match to TRBD1 covers 8 bases. After removal of 5 bases from V and 4 bases from J, the junction contained 3 bases not matched to a gene. Germline values: CDR1 SGHAT, CDR2 FQNNGV. The CDR3 loop spans 13 amino acids.

Remarks on this clone: The same CDR3 also results from other DNA sequences found in this sample. The rearrangement joins TRBV29-1 to TRBJ2-3; D unresolved. V was cut by 0 bases and J by 2 bases, with 9 bases left in between. The V gene's germline CDR1 is SQVTM and CDR2 ANQGSEA. The CDR3 runs 14 residues. The chain's CDR3 is CSVEEKASTDTQYF. The CDR3 coding sequence is TGCAGCGTTGAAGAGAAAGCTTCCACAGATACGCAGTATTTT.

This clone was observed a single time. The rearrangement joins TRBV2 to TRBJ1-1; TRBD1 might be the D (6 bases). The CDR3 runs to 13 residues. The V end was cut by 6 bases, the J end by 6 bases, with 14 bases between. Germline V gives CDR1 SNHLY, CDR2 FYNNEI. CDR3 nucleotides: TGTGCCAGCAGGCCTACAGGGCTAGCTGAAGCTTTCTTT. Translated, it gives CASRPTGLAEAFF.

J is TRBJ2-5 and V is TRBV28, with 12 bases lining up with TRBD2. V dropped 6 bases and J dropped 0; count of bases not matched to a gene: 14. The germline V gene has CDR1 MDHEN and CDR2 SYDVKM. This CDR3 spans 19 amino acids. The CDR3 here is CASSPPRTSGTSYQETQYF. CDR3 in DNA: TGTGCCAGCAGCCCACCGCGGACTAGCGGGACTTCTTACCAAGAGACCCAGTACTTC.

The rearrangement uses TRBV6-6 and TRBJ2-7; 9 nucleotides agree with TRBD1. The CDR3 runs to 14 residues. J lost 2 bases, V lost 6 bases, and 5 bases had no gene match. CDR1 and CDR2 from the germline V gene are MNHNY and SVGAGI (reference sequence). The CDR3 DNA sequence: TGTGCCAGCAGAGAGGGACAGGGTCCCTACGAGCAGTACTTC. Its protein is CASREGQGPYEQYF.

The chain has TRBV4-3 and TRBJ1-2; no reliable D call. The ends were cut back, 1 base at V and 2 bases at J, with 11 bases in the middle. CDR3 length equals 15 residues. Germline assignment: CDR1 LGHNA and CDR2 YSLEER. The CDR3 sequence is CASSQVLGTNYGYTF. As DNA, the CDR3 is TGCGCCAGCAGCCAAGTTCTGGGAACCAACTATGGCTACACCTTC.

The gene calls are TRBV28 and TRBJ2-7; maybe TRBD2 (5 bases). Trimming shortened V by 6 bases and J by 2 bases, and 5 bases separated the two germline ends. This CDR3 contains 11 residues. Per the germline V gene, CDR1 is MDHEN and CDR2 is SYDVKM. CDR3 amino acids: CASRRAYEQYF. Written as DNA, the CDR3 is TGTGCCAGCAGGAGGGCCTACGAGCAGTACTTC.

CDR3 DNA sequence: TGTGCCAGCAGCCCTCACTACTCACGACCCTACACAGATACGCAGTATTTT. Amino acid sequence: CASSPHYSRPYTDTQYF. V is TRBV7-9 and J is TRBJ2-3; D gene unclear. The germline gives CDR1 SEHNR, CDR2 FQNEAQ (reference sequence). The CDR3 length is 17 residues. V lost 5 bases, J lost 2 bases, and 20 bases lay in between.

V usage is TRBV7-9 and J usage is TRBJ2-7; TRBD2 agrees at 9 bases. V shed 5 bases, J shed 2 bases, and the junction held 10 bases outside the gene matches. Germline V gives CDR1 SEHNR, CDR2 FQNEAQ (reference sequence). The CDR3 extends over 16 amino acids. CDR3: CASSHGTSLGPYEQYF. CDR3 DNA sequence: TGTGCCAGCAGCCATGGGACTAGCTTAGGACCCTACGAGCAGTACTTC.

The chain employs TRBV18 and TRBJ2-7; D possibly corresponds to TRBD1 (7 bases). Germline V gene lookup returns CDR1 KGHSH and CDR2 LQKENI. V shed 6 bases and J shed 4 bases, with 19 bases lying between them. CDR3 size: 15 residues. CDR3 protein: CASSPGGTGVYEQYF. The CDR3 DNA is TGTGCCAGCTCCCCCGGGGGAACAGGGGTATACGAGCAGTACTTC.

The CDR3 DNA reads as TGTGCCAGCAAAGGGACCAGATCGGGTGAGCAGTTCTTC. Protein: CASKGTRSGEQFF. The rearrangement links TRBV2 to TRBJ2-1; D might be TRBD1 or TRBD2, each matching 5 bases. CDR1 is SNHLY, CDR2 FYNNEI, per germline. CDR3 length equals 13 residues. Trimming shortened V by 7 bases and J by 9 bases, and 16 bases separated the two germline ends. The variable domain in full, with the rest retrieved from reference TRBV2 and TRBJ2-1, is EPEVTQTPSHQVTQMGQEVILRCVPISNHLYFYWYRQILGQKVEFLVSFYNNEISEKSEIFDDQFSVERPDGSNFTLKIRSTKLEDSAMYFCASKGTRSGEQFFGPGTRLTVL.

The gene calls are TRBV15 and TRBJ2-3, with D perhaps TRBD1 (5 bases). V was trimmed by 0 bases and J by 4 bases, leaving 17 bases between them. There are 17 residues in the CDR3. CDR1 is LNHNV and CDR2 is YYDKDF in the germline V gene (reference sequence). CDR3 region: CATSRDPRPQGPDTQYF. CDR3 DNA: TGTGCCACCAGCAGAGATCCTCGACCCCAGGGTCCAGATACGCAGTATTTT.

The sample holds a few counts of this clone. Other DNA variants within this sample encode the same CDR3. The chain is built from TRBV5-1 and TRBJ2-1; D is unclear. Germline loops: CDR1 SGHRS, CDR2 YFSETQ. CDR3 length: 14 residues. With 0 bases removed from V and 0 bases from J, the gap between germline ends came to 4 bases. The CDR3 loop reads CASSLGSSYNEQFF. CDR3 sequence (DNA): TGCGCCAGCAGCTTGGGGAGCTCCTACAATGAGCAGTTCTTC.

This rearrangement joins TRBV11-3 to TRBJ1-1; 7 bases map to TRBD1. CDR1 is SGHNT, CDR2 YENEEA, per germline. The CDR3 spans 14 residues. J was trimmed by 4 bases and V by 2 bases; bases with no gene match: 4. CDR3 coding DNA: TGTGCCAGCAGCTTACAGGGGGAATCCACTGAAGCTTTCTTT. Translating gives CASSLQGESTEAFF.

The chain carries TRBV6-6 and TRBJ2-7, with D perhaps TRBD1 (5 bases). The germline CDR1 and CDR2 sequences are MNHNY and SVGAGI (reference sequence). CDR3 size: 13 residues. The V end was cut by 6 bases, the J end by 0 bases, with 9 bases between. The CDR3 here is CASSKTGSYEQYF. The CDR3 DNA reads TGTGCCAGCAGCAAAACAGGCTCCTACGAGCAGTACTTC.

V is TRBV7-8 and J is TRBJ1-1, with 7 bases lining up with TRBD1. The germline gives CDR1 SGHVS, CDR2 FQNEAQ. The trim removed 4 bases at V and 4 bases at J, leaving 3 bases unmatched. The CDR3 has 13 amino acids. The CDR3 sequence is CASSSTGITEAFF. For the CDR3, the DNA is TGTGCCAGCAGCTCGACAGGGATCACTGAAGCTTTCTTT.

The genes are TRBV5-6 and TRBJ1-4; 7 nucleotides agree with TRBD1. In germline, CDR1 is SGHDT, CDR2 YYEEEE. V gave up 4 bases and J gave up 3 bases; unmatched junction bases: 6. The CDR3 runs 15 residues. DNA of the CDR3: TGTGCCAGCAGCAACCCGGGACAGCCTAATGAAAAACTGTTTTTT. It is translated as CASSNPGQPNEKLFF.

V is TRBV7-9 and J is TRBJ1-1, with unresolved D. CDR3 length: 17 residues. Trimming pared 10 bases from V and 4 bases from J, leaving 28 bases between. CDR1 is SEHNR, CDR2 FQNEAQ, per germline (reference sequence). The CDR3 region has the DNA TGTGCCACCCCCCTAACGACGGGTAGGCGAGGTGGCACTGAAGCTTTCTTT. Its protein is CATPLTTGRRGGTEAFF.

The chain carries TRBV7-2 and TRBJ1-2; D not certain. V lost 3 bases, J lost 4 bases, and 15 bases lay in between. Germline V lookup: CDR1 SGHTA, CDR2 FQGNSA. The length of the CDR3 is 15 residues. CDR3: CASSFRDSLPYGYTF. CDR3 DNA sequence: TGTGCCAGCAGCTTTCGCGATTCCCTGCCCTATGGCTACACCTTC.

Points on this clone: Other DNA sequences of this sample code for an identical CDR3. The V call is TRBV5-1, the J call TRBJ2-1, with TRBD2 matching 8 bases. The junction had 4 bases not matched to a gene; V was cut back by 0 bases and J by 5 bases. CDR1 and CDR2 from the germline V gene are SGHRS and YFSETQ. This CDR3 contains 15 residues. CDR3 sequence reads: CASSLVAGINNEQFF. CDR3 sequence (DNA): TGCGCCAGCAGCTTGGTAGCGGGGATTAACAATGAGCAGTTCTTC.